These 10 T cell receptor beta chains came from one sample sequenced in a study of blood T cell repertoires in COVID-19. Measured with immunoSEQ multiplex PCR; TCRdb has only the in-frame clones, and not every one. The sample lists fewer than 350,000 clones, around 89% occurring once. The material sequenced was PBMCs or T cells enriched from blood (not recorded which). These receptor sequences come from a woman aged 40 to 49 who had recovered from COVID-19.

The chain joins TRBV9 to TRBJ1-4; possible D gene TRBD1, 6 bases. V lost 4 bases and J 8 bases, leaving 18 bases between the germline ends. Germline loops: CDR1 SGDLS, CDR2 YYNGEE. The CDR3 spans 15 residues. The CDR3 here is CASSQTRAGVEKLFF. In DNA, the CDR3 is TGTGCCAGCAGCCAAACCCGAGCAGGGGTCGAAAAACTGTTTTTT.

The sample holds one count of this clone. The chain carries TRBV28 and TRBJ2-2; tentatively, D is TRBD2 (6 bases). The germline gives CDR1 MDHEN, CDR2 SYDVKM. V was shortened by 6 bases and J by 2 bases, with 10 bases between the two germline ends. CDR3 size: 14 residues. The CDR3 reads CASRRDGNTGELFF. CDR3 coding DNA: TGTGCCAGCAGGCGGGACGGAAACACCGGGGAGCTGTTTTTT.

The V gene is TRBV11-3, the J gene TRBJ2-2, with 10 positions matching TRBD2. The CDR3 runs 16 residues. Germline trimming cut 6 bases from V and 0 bases from J; bases unmatched to any gene: 4. Germline V CDR1 and CDR2: SGHNT, YENEEA. The CDR3 here is CASRPTSGANTGELFF. DNA for the CDR3: TGTGCCAGCAGACCTACTAGCGGGGCGAACACCGGGGAGCTGTTTTTT.

This clone came up once. J is TRBJ1-5 and V is TRBV4-3, with D hard to call. There are 14 residues in the CDR3. Germline V gene data show CDR1 as LGHNA and CDR2 as YSLEER. The V end was cut by 2 bases, the J end by 0 bases, with 5 bases between. The CDR3 DNA is TGCGCCAGCAGCCAAACAGATAGCAATCAGCCCCAGCATTTT. Translating it yields CASSQTDSNQPQHF.

The gene calls are TRBV28 and TRBJ1-2; 7 nucleotides line up with TRBD1. V lost 4 bases to trimming and J lost 7 bases; unmatched junction nucleotides: 6. The CDR3 covers 13 residues. The germline CDR1 and CDR2 sequences are MDHEN and SYDVKM. The CDR3 spells CASSSPGGIGYTF. In DNA form, the CDR3 reads TGTGCCAGCAGTTCCCCAGGGGGTATTGGCTACACCTTC.

J is TRBJ2-3 and V is TRBV12-5, with 7 bases that match TRBD1. J gave up 4 bases and V 3 bases, and 7 bases lay outside the gene matches. The CDR3 sequence is 15 residues long. The germline gives CDR1 LGHNT, CDR2 FRNRAP. The CDR3 sequence is CASGLVTTGPDTQYF. The CDR3, as DNA: TGTGCTAGTGGTTTAGTAACGACAGGGCCAGATACGCAGTATTTT.

The gene calls are TRBV5-1 and TRBJ2-1, with 9 bases lining up with TRBD2. Trimming cost V 0 bases and J 10 bases; bases outside gene matches: 11. The CDR3 is 16 residues long. CDR1 is SGHRS, CDR2 YFSETQ, per germline. CDR3 nucleotide sequence: TGCGCCAGCAGCTTGGCACCGACTAGCGGCATGGGAGAGCAGTTCTTC. Protein: CASSLAPTSGMGEQFF.

V and J are TRBV19 and TRBJ2-3; unclear D gene. This CDR3 has 14 amino acids. The V end was cut by 8 bases, the J end by 2 bases, with 14 bases between. Germline V CDR1 and CDR2: LNHDA, SQIVND (reference sequence). CDR3 bases: TGTGCCAGTCGAGACTCCTCGACCACAGATACGCAGTATTTT. The encoded protein is CASRDSSTTDTQYF.

In nucleotides, the CDR3 is TGTGCCAGCAGTCGCCCCCGGCAGGGAAACACTGAAGCTTTCTTT. Translating it yields CASSRPRQGNTEAFF. The J gene is TRBJ1-1, the V gene TRBV6-6, with D perhaps matching TRBD1 (5 bases). The CDR3 loop spans 15 amino acids. Per germline, CDR1 MNHNY and CDR2 SVGAGI (reference sequence). V dropped 5 bases and J dropped 2 bases, with 15 bases sitting between them.

This clone is a singleton in its sample. V is TRBV9 and J is TRBJ2-2; TRBD1 matches 7 bases. After removal of 0 bases from V and 7 bases from J, the junction contained 9 bases not matched to a gene. The CDR3 totals 16 residues. Looked up from germline, CDR1 is SGDLS and CDR2 is YYNGEE. The CDR3 sequence is CASSVEGAGLHGELFF. The DNA of the CDR3 is TGTGCCAGCAGCGTAGAGGGGGCAGGTTTACACGGGGAGCTGTTTTTT.